This T cell receptor (beta chain) was profiled in a study of blood T cell repertoires in COVID-19. This CDR3 is 14 amino acids long. With 2 bases clipped from V and 1 base from J, the junction kept 1 base outside the gene matches. The germline V gene has CDR1 MNHEY and CDR2 SVGAGI. This clone occurred once. Other DNA sequences in the same sample also yield this CDR3. In the original analysis: Reference gene primer amplification yielded estimated nucleated cell counts. Measured with immunoSEQ multiplex PCR; TCRdb has only the in-frame clones, and not every one. The DNA gave D and trimming, while V, J and clone size come from that table. The sample has under 300,000 clones, 88% seen once.

The source is a woman in her thirties or forties who had recovered from COVID-19. The chain combines TRBV6-5 with TRBJ1-1; 7 bases match TRBD1. Sequences were obtained from peripheral blood. The CDR3 loop is CASSYRGPNTEAFF. DNA for the CDR3: TGTGCCAGCAGTTACAGGGGGCCGAACACTGAAGCTTTCTTT.